One sample yielded the 21 T cell receptor beta chains listed below, sequenced in a study of Ad26.COV2.S vaccination and SARS-CoV-2 variants. Documented treatment: some 20 received Ad26.COV2.S at low or high dose, single or two shots; 5 received placebo; per-sample allocation not given. Collection of the samples took place on day 63 after the first injection of vaccine or placebo. Repertoires were generated with immunoSEQ multiplex PCR, while TCRdb's copy carries only in-frame clones and drops some. This table has around 340,000 clones, about 85% appearing once. The source was peripheral blood, collected in a trial of Ad26.COV2.S vaccine versus placebo. The origin of the receptors is a person aged 18 to 59 who received the Ad26.COV2.S COVID-19 vaccine or a placebo.

The chain uses TRBV29-1 and TRBJ1-1, with 8 bases that match TRBD1. Per germline, CDR1 SQVTM and CDR2 ANQGSEA. Germline trimming cut 8 bases from V and 5 bases from J; bases unmatched to any gene: 16. This CDR3 comprises 15 residues. CDR3 residues: CSSADRDGVKTEAFF. The CDR3 nucleotides are TGCAGCTCCGCGGACAGGGACGGAGTTAAAACTGAAGCTTTCTTT.

The J gene is TRBJ2-1, the V gene TRBV7-2; tentatively, D is TRBD2 (6 bases). The CDR3 loop spans 16 amino acids. Germline V gene lookup returns CDR1 SGHTA and CDR2 FQGNSA. The V and J ends lost 5 bases and 3 bases respectively, with 17 bases between them. The CDR3 protein is CASSLVGTYGYNEQFF. The CDR3 DNA sequence: TGTGCCAGCAGCCTAGTAGGGACTTACGGCTACAATGAGCAGTTCTTC.

This clone appeared a few times. The V gene is TRBV28, the J gene TRBJ2-1; D remains unclear. This CDR3 has 12 amino acids. Germline CDR1 reads MDHEN; CDR2 reads SYDVKM. V gave up 4 bases and J gave up 5 bases, with 6 bases separating them. CDR3: CASSSRDNEQFF. The CDR3 nucleotides are TGTGCCAGCAGTTCCCGGGACAATGAGCAGTTCTTC.

This clone was seen only a few times. CDR3 DNA: TGTGCCAGTAGTAGTATGTACACTGAAGCTTTCTTT. It encodes CASSSMYTEAFF. This chain links TRBV19 with TRBJ1-1; the D is unclear. V lost 4 bases, J lost 3 bases, and 6 bases lay in between. The V gene's germline CDR1 is LNHDA and CDR2 SQIVND (reference sequence). CDR3 length: 12 residues.

The V gene is TRBV13, the J gene TRBJ2-7; 9 bases fit TRBD1. Germline values: CDR1 PRHDT, CDR2 FYEKMQ (reference sequence). The V and J ends lost 5 bases and 5 bases, in that order; junction bases with no gene match: 10. CDR3 size: 15 residues. CDR3 region: CASSLGDRVHHEQYF. The CDR3 DNA reads as TGTGCCAGCAGCCTGGGGGACAGGGTACACCACGAGCAGTACTTC.

The chain has TRBV4-3 and TRBJ2-7, with D perhaps matching TRBD1 or TRBD2 (5 bases each). The CDR3 runs 15 residues. Trimming pared 0 bases from V and 4 bases from J, leaving 13 bases between. Germline-derived CDR1 and CDR2 are LGHNA and YSLEER. CDR3: CASSQDGAGRYEQYF. The DNA for the CDR3 is TGCGCCAGCAGCCAAGATGGGGCAGGGAGATACGAGCAGTACTTC.

This chain links TRBV6-5 with TRBJ2-3; D might be TRBD2 (6 bases). CDR3 size: 14 residues. Germline V gene lookup returns CDR1 MNHEY and CDR2 SVGAGI. V lost 2 bases and J 2 bases, leaving 8 bases between the germline ends. DNA for the CDR3: TGTGCCAGCAGTTACGGGGACTTCACAGATACGCAGTATTTT. Protein sequence: CASSYGDFTDTQYF.

The chain couples TRBV9 to TRBJ2-7; 7 nucleotides match TRBD1. Per the germline V gene, CDR1 is SGDLS and CDR2 is YYNGEE. The CDR3 is 15 residues long. V dropped 3 bases and J dropped 5; count of bases not matched to a gene: 11. CDR3 sequence reads: CASSAGAGGVHEQYF. The CDR3 region has the DNA TGTGCCAGCAGCGCTGGGGCAGGGGGTGTGCACGAGCAGTACTTC.

The chain carries TRBV27 and TRBJ2-1; TRBD2 aligns across 8 bases. This CDR3 is built from 15 residues. Trimming cost V 5 bases and J 10 bases; bases outside gene matches: 13. The V gene's germline CDR1 is MNHEY and CDR2 SMNVEV (reference sequence). The CDR3 DNA reads TGTGCCAGCAGTCTTACCGGGACTAGGCGCGGGGAGCAGTTCTTC. Protein product: CASSLTGTRRGEQFF.

V usage is TRBV7-9 and J usage is TRBJ1-5; D is ambiguous. Germline CDR1 reads SEHNR; CDR2 reads FQNEAQ (reference sequence). The CDR3 consists of 14 residues. V was shortened by 1 base and J by 4 bases, with 8 bases between the two germline ends. This CDR3 is CASSLGEWNQPQHF. CDR3 sequence (DNA): TGTGCCAGCAGCTTAGGAGAGTGGAATCAGCCCCAGCATTTT.

The chain combines TRBV18 with TRBJ1-4, with TRBD1 as a possible D gene (5 bases). CDR1 and CDR2 from the germline V gene are KGHSH and LQKENI. The CDR3 is 16 residues long. Trimming took 3 bases from V and 4 from J, leaving 15 bases between them. CDR3 nucleotides: TGTGCCAGCTCACCGGGCAGCGACAGCGATAATGAAAAACTGTTTTTT. Protein product: CASSPGSDSDNEKLFF. Full variable domain (rest looked up from reference TRBV18 and TRBJ1-4): NAGVMQNPRHLVRRRGQEARLRCSPMKGHSHVYWYRQLPEEGLKFMVYLQKENIIDESGMPKERFSAEFPKEGPSILRIQQVVRGDSAAYFCASSPGSDSDNEKLFFGSGTQLSVL.

The chain has TRBV3-1 (or the pseudogene TRBV3-2) and TRBJ2-7; possibly TRBD1 or TRBD2 for D (5 bases each). CDR3 size: 14 residues. The germline V and J ends were trimmed by 0 bases and 9 bases, with 15 bases remaining between them. The germline V gene encodes CDR1 LGHDT and CDR2 YNNKEL (reference sequence). CDR3 sequence reads: CASSQDSGWQGQYF. The CDR3 DNA reads TGTGCCAGCAGCCAAGATTCGGGGTGGCAGGGGCAGTACTTC.

This chain connects TRBV30 to TRBJ2-6; D is unresolved. The CDR3 extends over 14 amino acids. Germline loops: CDR1 GTSNPN, CDR2 SVGIG (reference sequence). V was pared by 2 bases and J by 0 bases, with 5 bases between. CDR3 amino acids: CAWSTNSGANVLTF. The CDR3 nucleotides read TGTGCCTGGAGTACCAACTCTGGGGCCAACGTCCTGACTTTC.

This clone has only one observation. The chain has TRBV7-9 and TRBJ2-1; a possible D gene is TRBD1 (6 bases). The CDR3 runs 15 residues. Germline V gene sequence: CDR1 SEHNR, CDR2 FQNEAQ (reference sequence). With 6 bases removed from V and 1 base from J, the gap between germline ends came to 13 bases. CDR3 region: CASRSGTPSYNEQFF. The CDR3 coding sequence is TGTGCCAGCAGGTCCGGGACACCGTCCTACAATGAGCAGTTCTTC.

This clone was detected only once. The chain has TRBV19 and TRBJ1-3; D gene uncertain. V was pared by 5 bases and J by 0 bases, with 11 bases between. The CDR3 covers 15 residues. Germline lookup yields CDR1 LNHDA and CDR2 SQIVND (reference sequence). CDR3 bases: TGTGCCAGTAGTGAGGGCACAAGCTCTGGAAACACCATATATTTT. Its translation is CASSEGTSSGNTIYF.

The V and J genes are TRBV13 and TRBJ2-7; 11 bases are a match to TRBD1. The CDR3 length is 15 residues. Germline loops: CDR1 PRHDT, CDR2 FYEKMQ (reference sequence). V was pared by 9 bases and J by 6 bases, with 13 bases of the junction left unmatched. In nucleotides, the CDR3 is TGTGCCAGTACCACCTTGGGACAGGGGGTCGCCGAGCAGTACTTC. Its protein product is CASTTLGQGVAEQYF.

The V and J genes are TRBV13 and TRBJ2-3; D gene unclear. CDR3 length: 12 amino acids. The V end was cut by 4 bases, the J end by 1 base, with 3 bases between. Germline CDR1 and CDR2: PRHDT and FYEKMQ (reference sequence). CDR3 region: CASSYGTDTQYF. The CDR3 DNA is TGTGCCAGCAGCTACGGCACAGATACGCAGTATTTT.

This chain connects TRBV5-6 to TRBJ1-2; 8 bases are shared with TRBD1. With 2 bases clipped from V and 4 bases from J, the junction kept 4 bases outside the gene matches. The CDR3 has 14 residues. The germline gives CDR1 SGHDT, CDR2 YYEEEE. The DNA of the CDR3 is TGTGCCAGCAGCTTACAGGGGGTTGTCTATGGCTACACCTTC. It specifies CASSLQGVVYGYTF.

V gene TRBV5-1 combines with J gene TRBJ1-2; no definite D call. The CDR3 extends over 12 amino acids. From germline, CDR1 is SGHRS and CDR2 YFSETQ. The V gene lost 4 bases and the J gene lost 6 bases, with 10 bases spanning the gap. The CDR3 protein is CASSPHEDGYTF. The CDR3 DNA follows: TGCGCCAGCAGCCCCCATGAGGATGGCTACACCTTC. Looking up the rest from reference TRBV5-1 and TRBJ1-2 gives the full variable domain: KAGVTQTPRYLIKTRGQQVTLSCSPISGHRSVSWYQQTPGQGLQFLFEYFSETQRNKGNFPGRFSGRQFSNSRSEMNVSTLELGDSALYLCASSPHEDGYTFGSGTRLTVV.

The V and J genes are TRBV9 and TRBJ2-4; 7 nucleotides agree with TRBD1. The V gene end was trimmed by 6 bases and the J gene end by 1 base; junction bases not matched to a gene: 13. Germline CDR1 and CDR2: SGDLS and YYNGEE. The length of the CDR3 is 17 residues. The CDR3, as DNA: TGTGCCAGCATGACCCTCCGGGACAGTGTGGCCAAAAACATTCAGTACTTC. Translating gives CASMTLRDSVAKNIQYF.

The chain recombines TRBV4-3 with TRBJ2-7; no clear D gene. The ends were cut back, 0 bases at V and 3 bases at J, with 12 bases in the middle. The CDR3 extends over 15 amino acids. From germline, CDR1 is LGHNA and CDR2 YSLEER. CDR3 DNA: TGCGCCAGCAGCCAAGAGGTCGACACCATCTACGAGCAGTACTTC. Translated, it gives CASSQEVDTIYEQYF.